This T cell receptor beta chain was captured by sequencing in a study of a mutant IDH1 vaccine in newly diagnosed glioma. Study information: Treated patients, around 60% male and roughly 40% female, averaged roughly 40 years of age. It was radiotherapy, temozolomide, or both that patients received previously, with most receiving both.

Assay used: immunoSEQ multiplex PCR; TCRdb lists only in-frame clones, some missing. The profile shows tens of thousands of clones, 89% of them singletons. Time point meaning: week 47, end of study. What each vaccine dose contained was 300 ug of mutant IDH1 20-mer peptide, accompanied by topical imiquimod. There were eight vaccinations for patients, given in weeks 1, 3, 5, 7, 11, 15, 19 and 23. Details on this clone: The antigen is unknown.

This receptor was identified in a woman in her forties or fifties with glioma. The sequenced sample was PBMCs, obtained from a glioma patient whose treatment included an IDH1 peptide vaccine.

CDR3 in DNA: TGTGCCAGCAGCTTGGAGGACACCGGGGAGCTGTTTTTT. Translation gives CASSLEDTGELFF. The V and J genes are TRBV5-4 and TRBJ2-2; D unclear. Trimming took 0 bases from V and 3 from J, leaving 3 bases between them. From germline, CDR1 is SGHNT and CDR2 YYREEE (reference sequence). The CDR3 length is 13 residues.